This T cell receptor beta chain was recovered during a study of OX40 agonist ivuxolimab in advanced cancers. About the study: Patients in the trial were receiving intravenous ivuxolimab every 2 weeks, at doses of 0.01 to 10 mg/kg. Three patients showed partial responses: one hepatocellular carcinoma and two cutaneous melanoma cases. Study outcomes and limitations: Expanded clones were, on average, more numerous among CD8+ T cells than CD4+.

Samples were taken at baseline and on day 1 of cycles 4 and 7. Germline V gives CDR1 MNHEY, CDR2 SVGAGI. V lost 10 bases and J lost 2, with 18 bases in between. The CDR3 loop spans 15 amino acids. This clone has just one count. Its cognate antigen is unknown. Sequencing used immunoSEQ multiplex PCR; TCRdb keeps in-frame clones, though not all of them. The table shows roughly 60,000 clones, with approximately 87% occurring only once. The receptor was derived from an adult with an advanced solid tumor such as melanoma, head and neck, liver or kidney cancer. V usage is TRBV6-5 and J usage is TRBJ2-1; TRBD2 might be the D (6 bases). This specimen consisted of CD4+ or CD8+ T cells sorted from blood, obtained in a trial of the OX40 agonist ivuxolimab. CDR3 in DNA: TGTGCCACACTTAAGCCGGGACTTGCCTACAATGAGCAGTTCTTC. Protein: CATLKPGLAYNEQFF.